This record covers a single T cell receptor beta chain. The authors' processing: Reference gene primers were amplified, and this amplification served to estimate nucleated cell counts. Repertoires were generated with immunoSEQ multiplex PCR, while TCRdb's copy carries only in-frame clones and drops some. That table supplies the V and J calls and clone size; D and trimming were determined from the DNA. The sample lists about 180,000 clones, around 83% seen once, with more than 1.5% in the top ten. The entry originates in a study of blood T cell repertoires in COVID-19. Study as a whole: The United States, Italy and Spain were the sources of the acute and convalescent COVID-19 samples. T cells, B-cell-depleted T cells, or PBMCs provided the cDNA or gDNA that served as material.

Trimming took off 10 bases at V and 5 bases at J, with 18 bases between the two ends. CDR1 is SGHNT, CDR2 YYREEE, per germline (reference sequence). This CDR3 is 13 amino acids long. The chain combines TRBV5-4 with TRBJ1-1; a possible D gene is TRBD1 (6 bases). Sequencing was done on a sample of peripheral blood. This TCR was sampled from a human donor in a cohort sampled during active COVID-19. This CDR3 reads CACGQTVGTEAFF. CDR3 in DNA: TGTGCCTGTGGACAGACCGTGGGGACTGAAGCTTTCTTT.